The 5 T cell receptor beta chains below come from one sample, sequenced in a study of blood T cell repertoires in COVID-19. TCRdb's table, derived via immunoSEQ multiplex PCR, lists solely in-frame clones and lacks some. Of 350,000 or so clones detected, roughly 90% appear once; the ten largest clones hold roughly 18%. The material sequenced was PBMCs or T cells enriched from blood (not recorded which). The receptor source for this set is a woman under 40 who had recovered from COVID-19.

This sequence joins TRBV29-1 and TRBJ2-2; 9 bases match TRBD1. The junction had 5 bases not matched to a gene; V was cut back by 5 bases and J by 1 base. The germline V gene encodes CDR1 SQVTM and CDR2 ANQGSEA. CDR3 length equals 15 residues. CDR3 loop: CSVTPGQGNTGELFF. CDR3 DNA sequence: TGCAGCGTTACCCCGGGACAGGGGAACACCGGGGAGCTGTTTTTT.

This clone was seen a handful of times. The rearrangement uses TRBV24-1 and TRBJ1-5; 7 bases fit TRBD1. Germline-derived CDR1 and CDR2 are KGHDR and SFDVKD. The CDR3 runs to 14 residues. The trim removed 5 bases at V and 9 bases at J, leaving 9 bases unmatched. The CDR3 spells CATSGTGVGRPQHF. In DNA, the CDR3 is TGTGCCACCAGTGGTACAGGGGTGGGTAGGCCCCAGCATTTT.

The chain links TRBV27 to TRBJ2-7; D is uncertain. Germline V gene data show CDR1 as MNHEY and CDR2 as SMNVEV (reference sequence). This CDR3 has 15 amino acids. V dropped 2 bases and J dropped 0 bases, with 11 bases sitting between them. The CDR3 coding sequence is TGTGCCAGCAGTTTAGCGATCGGTTCCTCCTACGAGCAGTACTTC. Its translation is CASSLAIGSSYEQYF.

This clone has a single count. The chain joins TRBV7-2 to TRBJ1-1; TRBD1 might be the D (6 bases). Trimming cost V 3 bases and J 10 bases, with 21 bases left between them. Germline V gene data show CDR1 as SGHTA and CDR2 as FQGNSA. CDR3 length: 15 residues. The DNA for the CDR3 is TGTGCCAGCAGCTTTGTCGACAGGTCCCCTTTGGCAGCTTTCTTT. Its protein is CASSFVDRSPLAAFF.

This rearrangement joins TRBV2 to TRBJ2-5; 13 nucleotides match TRBD2. Losses at the gene ends were 8 bases for V and 5 bases for J; bases not matched to a gene: 11. Germline V gene data show CDR1 as SNHLY and CDR2 as FYNNEI. The CDR3 contains 16 residues. The DNA of the CDR3 is TGTGCCAGCGAAAGGACTAGCGGGGGAGGAGTGGAGACCCAGTACTTC. Protein sequence: CASERTSGGGVETQYF.